The 8 T cell receptor beta chains given below trace back to one sample, sequenced in a study of blood T cell repertoires in COVID-19. Measured with immunoSEQ multiplex PCR; TCRdb has only the in-frame clones, and not every one. The table shows about 47,000 clones, with 80% to 85% occurring only once. Sequenced sample: peripheral blood. The receptors originated from a human donor with acute or convalescent COVID-19. The donor label of this sample is uncertain.

Here the CDR3 reads CASSAPGTSGGAGEQFF. The DNA for the CDR3 is TGTGCCAGCAGCGCCCCAGGGACTAGCGGGGGGGCCGGTGAGCAGTTCTTC. The J gene is TRBJ2-1, the V gene TRBV9; 16 positions match TRBD2. V lost 3 bases and J lost 9; bases outside the gene matches: 9. CDR1 is SGDLS, CDR2 YYNGEE, per germline. The CDR3 has 17 amino acids.

The chain links TRBV15 to TRBJ1-2; 8 bases are shared with TRBD1. This CDR3 region has 14 residues. The V and J ends lost 1 base and 5 bases, in that order; junction bases with no gene match: 3. Germline V gene data show CDR1 as LNHNV and CDR2 as YYDKDF (reference sequence). CDR3 nucleotide sequence: TGTGCCACCAGCAGAGGACAGGGGTTATATGGCTACACCTTC. This encodes CATSRGQGLYGYTF.

This clone appeared a single time. This chain joins TRBV3-1 (or the pseudogene TRBV3-2) and TRBJ2-5, with 9 positions matching TRBD1. After removal of 2 bases from V and 9 bases from J, the junction contained 4 bases not matched to a gene. The CDR3 is 13 residues long. Looked up from germline, CDR1 is LGHDT and CDR2 is YNNKEL (reference sequence). The CDR3 loop reads CASSQQDRGAQYF. The CDR3 bases are TGTGCCAGCAGCCAACAGGACAGGGGTGCCCAGTACTTC.

This clone occurred a few times. CDR3: CASSSTGDSNQPQHF. Here the CDR3 DNA reads TGTGCCAGCAGTTCGACAGGGGATAGCAATCAGCCCCAGCATTTT. The V gene is TRBV2, the J gene TRBJ1-5, with TRBD1 matching 8 bases. With V trimmed by 5 bases and J by 0 bases, 3 bases remained unmatched. The CDR3 loop spans 15 amino acids. Germline CDR1 and CDR2: SNHLY and FYNNEI.

This clone was detected a few times. The chain combines TRBV27 with TRBJ1-6; D unclear. CDR3 length equals 14 residues. V lost 5 bases, J lost 15 bases, and 20 bases lay in between. CDR1 and CDR2 (germline): MNHEY, SMNVEV (reference sequence). CDR3 region: CASSLGGLPSILHF. CDR3 coding DNA: TGTGCCAGCAGTCTGGGAGGGTTGCCCTCGATCCTCCACTTT.

This clone was seen a single time. This chain connects TRBV11-3 to TRBJ2-3; TRBD2 matches at 8 bases. Germline CDR1 is SGHNT and CDR2 is YENEEA. The CDR3 has 15 residues. The trim removed 5 bases at V and 5 bases at J, leaving 9 bases unmatched. This chain's CDR3 is CASSPGGGSVDTQYF. CDR3 DNA: TGTGCCAGCAGCCCCGGGGGGGGATCGGTAGATACGCAGTATTTT.

There are a few counts of this clone. The V gene is TRBV6-5, the J gene TRBJ1-6, with TRBD1 matching 10 bases. Germline V gene sequence: CDR1 MNHEY, CDR2 SVGAGI. The CDR3 spans 14 residues. The junction had 3 bases not matched to a gene; V was cut back by 6 bases and J by 7 bases. For the CDR3, the DNA is TGTGCCAGCAGCTCGGGACAGGGGAATTCACCCCTCCACTTT. Protein: CASSSGQGNSPLHF.

The V and J genes are TRBV28 and TRBJ1-5, with D uncertain. Trimming cost V 4 bases and J 4 bases, with 14 bases left between them. The germline CDR1 and CDR2 sequences are MDHEN and SYDVKM. The CDR3 is 15 amino acids. CDR3: CASSSLGLQNQPQHF. In DNA, the CDR3 is TGTGCCAGCAGTTCCCTTGGACTACAGAATCAGCCCCAGCATTTT. The full variable domain, rest sourced from reference TRBV28 and TRBJ1-5, is DVKVTQSSRYLVKRTGEKVFLECVQDMDHENMFWYRQDPGLGLRLIYFSYDVKMKEKGDIPEGYSVSREKKERFSLILESASTNQTSMYLCASSSLGLQNQPQHFGDGTRLSIL.